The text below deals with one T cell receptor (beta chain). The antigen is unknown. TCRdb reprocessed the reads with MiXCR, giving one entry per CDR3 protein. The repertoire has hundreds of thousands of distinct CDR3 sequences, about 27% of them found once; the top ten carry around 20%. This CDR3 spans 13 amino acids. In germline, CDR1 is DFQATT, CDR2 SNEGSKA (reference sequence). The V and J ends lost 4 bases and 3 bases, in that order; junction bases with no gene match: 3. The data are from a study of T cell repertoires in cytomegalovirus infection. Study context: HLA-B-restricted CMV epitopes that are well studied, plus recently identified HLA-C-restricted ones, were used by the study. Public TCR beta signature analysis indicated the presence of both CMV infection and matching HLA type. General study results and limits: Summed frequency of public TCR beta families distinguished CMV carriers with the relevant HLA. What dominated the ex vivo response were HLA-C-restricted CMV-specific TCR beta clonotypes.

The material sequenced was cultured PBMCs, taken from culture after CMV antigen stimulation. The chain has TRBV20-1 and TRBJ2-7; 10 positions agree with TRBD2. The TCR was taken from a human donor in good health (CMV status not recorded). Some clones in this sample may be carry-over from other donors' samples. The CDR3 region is CSATGTSDYEQYF. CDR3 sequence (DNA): TGCAGTGCTACTGGGACTAGCGACTACGAGCAGTACTTC.